Following are 19 T cell receptor beta chains from one sample sequenced in a study of T cells after yellow fever vaccination. MiXCR, applied by TCRdb to the 5' RACE reads, yields one record per CDR3 protein. This sample yields some 220,000 distinct CDR3 sequences, of which 3% to 3.5% are seen a single time; around 3% belongs to the top ten. Sequenced material: CD4+ T cells sorted from PBMCs, taken 10 days after the yellow fever booster vaccination. These TCRs come from a man aged 18-30 years who received the YFV17D yellow fever vaccine.

The J gene is TRBJ2-7, the V gene TRBV28, with D perhaps matching TRBD2 (6 bases). The CDR3 is made up of 14 amino acids. Trimming stripped 10 bases from V and 6 bases from J, with 22 bases between. Germline CDR1 MDHEN, CDR2 SYDVKM. CDR3 in DNA: TGTGCCACCGCGGGCGGGGATATAGGTGGCGAGCAGTACGTC. It encodes CATAGGDIGGEQYV.

At least ten counts were recorded for this clonotype. The V and J genes are TRBV7-9 and TRBJ2-3; 8 nucleotides line up with TRBD1. Germline V gives CDR1 SEHNR, CDR2 FQNEAQ (reference sequence). CDR3 size: 15 residues. V shed 2 bases, J shed 6 bases, and the junction held 7 bases outside the gene matches. The CDR3 spells CASSLLAGGQDTQYF. Here the CDR3 DNA reads TGTGCCAGCAGCTTATTGGCAGGGGGCCAGGATACGCAGTATTTT.

This clonotype has a count of ten or more. This chain joins TRBV7-7 and TRBJ2-3; 9 nucleotides match TRBD1. CDR3 length: 14 amino acids. CDR1 is SSHAT and CDR2 is FNYEAQ in the germline V gene (reference sequence). V trimming: 5 bases; J trimming: 6 bases; junction bases outside the gene matches: 6. The DNA for the CDR3 is TGTGCCAGCAGCGCGGGACAGGGTGTGGATACGCAGTATTTT. This sequence encodes CASSAGQGVDTQYF.

This clonotype was seen ten or more times. This CDR3 is CASSKGGQGAYEQYV. In nucleotides, the CDR3 is TGCGCCAGCAGCAAGGGGGGCCAGGGGGCCTACGAGCAGTACGTC. This chain connects TRBV5-1 to TRBJ2-7, with a weak D call TRBD1 (7 bases). The CDR3 has 15 residues. The germline CDR1 and CDR2 sequences are SGHRS and YFSETQ. V lost 4 bases and J lost 2, with 16 bases in between.

This clonotype was counted many times. The chain recombines TRBV5-5 with TRBJ1-1, with D tentatively TRBD1 (6 bases). The germline V gene encodes CDR1 SGHKS and CDR2 YYEKEE (reference sequence). Trimming cost V 4 bases and J 8 bases, with 24 bases left between them. This CDR3 region has 16 residues. CDR3 sequence reads: CASSPSRPGAGWEAFF. CDR3 coding DNA: TGTGCCAGCAGCCCATCTCGGCCAGGGGCTGGGTGGGAAGCTTTCTTT.

The genes are TRBV20-1 and TRBJ2-5; 9 bases line up with TRBD2. The CDR3 runs to 14 residues. V trimming: 3 bases; J trimming: 9 bases; junction bases outside the gene matches: 11. Germline-derived CDR1 and CDR2 are DFQATT and SNEGSKA (reference sequence). CDR3 amino acids: CSARVSGGRSAQYF. CDR3 sequence (DNA): TGCAGTGCTAGGGTTAGCGGGGGCCGCTCGGCCCAGTACTTC.

The chain recombines TRBV5-1 with TRBJ1-1, with D unresolved. V was pared by 3 bases and J by 3 bases, with 12 bases between. The CDR3 extends over 14 amino acids. CDR1 SGHRS and CDR2 YFSETQ come from the germline V gene. The CDR3 DNA sequence: TGCGCCAGCAGCTCCCTGGGAAGCGACACTGAAGCTTTCTTT. This codes for CASSSLGSDTEAFF.

V is TRBV24-1 and J is TRBJ1-2; the D gene is possibly TRBD1 (5 bases). The CDR3 is 15 residues long. V was clipped by 5 bases and J by 2 bases, with 14 bases between them. Germline CDR1 reads KGHDR; CDR2 reads SFDVKD. As DNA, the CDR3 is TGTGCCACCAGTGGATCGGACATAGGAAACTATGGCTACACCTTC. Its translation is CATSGSDIGNYGYTF.

The chain uses TRBV12-3 or TRBV12-4 and TRBJ2-1; maybe TRBD2 (6 bases). Between the trimmed V and J ends, which lost 5 bases and 0 bases, there was a span of 11 bases. This CDR3 is 15 amino acids long. CDR3 nucleotide sequence: TGTGCCAGCAGTCAGCGGGTGTCCTCCTACAATGAGCAGTTCTTC. Its protein product is CASSQRVSSYNEQFF.

Ten or more counts support this clonotype. The chain links TRBV18 to TRBJ2-5, with D unclear. Trimming removed 1 base from V and 6 bases from J, with 3 bases in between. Germline CDR1 reads KGHSH; CDR2 reads LQKENI. This CDR3 spans 11 amino acids. The CDR3 loop is CASSPQKTQYF. The CDR3 DNA reads as TGTGCCAGCTCACCACAGAAGACCCAGTACTTC.

This chain uses TRBV7-3 with TRBJ2-3, with 10 nucleotides matching TRBD2. The CDR3 has 14 residues. Germline-derived CDR1 and CDR2 are SGHTA and FQGTGA. V dropped 8 bases and J dropped 8; count of bases not matched to a gene: 10. CDR3 loop: CASQLAGDGGTQYF. The CDR3 DNA sequence: TGTGCCAGCCAGCTAGCGGGGGACGGAGGTACGCAGTATTTT.

This clonotype was found a few times. This chain uses TRBV3-1 with TRBJ1-5, with no clear D. From germline, CDR1 is LGHDT and CDR2 YNNKEL (reference sequence). The CDR3 consists of 14 residues. V gave up 3 bases and J gave up 0 bases, with 6 bases separating them. CDR3 DNA sequence: TGTGCCAGCAGCCAGTCCGATAGCAATCAGCCCCAGCATTTT. This gives the protein CASSQSDSNQPQHF.

This chain joins TRBV4-3 and TRBJ1-1, with D tentatively TRBD1 (5 bases). V was trimmed by 0 bases and J by 0 bases, leaving 11 bases between them. The CDR3 contains 16 residues. Looked up from germline, CDR1 is LGHNA and CDR2 is YSLEER. The chain's CDR3 is CASSQEGGTVNTEAFF. CDR3 nucleotide sequence: TGCGCCAGCAGCCAAGAGGGGGGGACGGTGAACACTGAAGCTTTCTTT.

This clonotype showed up many times. The gene calls are TRBV18 and TRBJ2-5; D is unresolved. CDR3 length equals 13 residues. The V end lost 3 bases, the J end lost 2 bases, and 7 bases lay between the germline ends. Germline lookup yields CDR1 KGHSH and CDR2 LQKENI. CDR3 sequence: CASSPDLQETQYF. Here the CDR3 DNA reads TGTGCCAGCTCACCGGACCTGCAAGAGACCCAGTACTTC.

The chain is built from TRBV18 and TRBJ2-3; 8 bases fit TRBD2. Unmatched junction bases numbered 8, after V lost 6 bases and J lost 0 bases. CDR3 length equals 16 residues. Germline lookup yields CDR1 KGHSH and CDR2 LQKENI. Here the CDR3 reads CASSSRGGSSTDTQYF. DNA for the CDR3: TGTGCCAGCTCGTCCCGCGGGGGGTCTAGCACAGATACGCAGTATTTT.

Ten or more counts support this clonotype. This sequence joins TRBV27 and TRBJ2-4; TRBD2 matches 7 bases. The germline gives CDR1 MNHEY, CDR2 SMNVEV (reference sequence). The CDR3 loop spans 15 amino acids. Trimming took 4 bases from V and 5 from J; bases not matched to a gene: 8. CDR3 region: CASSYLGLAENIQYF. Written as DNA, the CDR3 is TGTGCCAGCAGTTACCTCGGTCTAGCGGAAAACATTCAGTACTTC.

This clonotype showed up many times. The chain employs TRBV7-9 and TRBJ1-1, with D possibly matching TRBD1 (6 bases). The V end lost 5 bases, the J end lost 4 bases, and 14 bases lay between the germline ends. From germline, CDR1 is SEHNR and CDR2 FQNEAQ (reference sequence). The CDR3 loop spans 14 amino acids. The CDR3 loop reads CASSPRGGRTEAFF. The CDR3, as DNA: TGTGCCAGCAGCCCAAGGGGGGGACGCACTGAAGCTTTCTTT. The whole variable domain, remainder taken from reference TRBV7-9 and TRBJ1-1, is DTGVSQNPRHKITKRGQNVTFRCDPISEHNRLYWYRQTLGQGPEFLTYFQNEAQLEKSRLLSDRFSAERPKGSFSTLEIQRTEQGDSAMYLCASSPRGGRTEAFFGQGTRLTVV.

This clonotype appeared a few times. V is TRBV2 and J is TRBJ2-3; no firm D call. This CDR3 is 11 amino acids long. The ends were cut back, 5 bases at V and 9 bases at J, with 9 bases in the middle. Germline values: CDR1 SNHLY, CDR2 FYNNEI. The CDR3 nucleotides are TGTGCCAGCAGTCCCGGTTGGACGCAGTATTTT. This translates into CASSPGWTQYF.

V and J are TRBV5-1 and TRBJ2-3; the match to TRBD1 covers 9 bases. Trimming removed 1 base from V and 1 base from J; junction bases left unmatched: 7. The V gene's germline CDR1 is SGHRS and CDR2 YFSETQ. The CDR3 loop spans 17 amino acids. CDR3 in DNA: TGCGCCAGCAGCTTGAGTCCGGGACAGGGACGCACAGATACGCAGTATTTT. As protein: CASSLSPGQGRTDTQYF.